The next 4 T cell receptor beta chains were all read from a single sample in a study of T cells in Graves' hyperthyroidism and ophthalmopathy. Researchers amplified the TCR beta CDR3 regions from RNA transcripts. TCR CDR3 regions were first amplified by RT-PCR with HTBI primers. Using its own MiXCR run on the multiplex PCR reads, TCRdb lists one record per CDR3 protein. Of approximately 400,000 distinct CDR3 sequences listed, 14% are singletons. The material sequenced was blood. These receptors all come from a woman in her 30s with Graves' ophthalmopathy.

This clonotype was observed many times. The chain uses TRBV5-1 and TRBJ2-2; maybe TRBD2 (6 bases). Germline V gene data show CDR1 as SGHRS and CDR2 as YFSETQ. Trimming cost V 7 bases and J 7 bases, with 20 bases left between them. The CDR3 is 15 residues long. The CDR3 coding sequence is TGCGCCAGCTCCGGGACTCCTTTTATCGGCGGGGAGCTGTTTTTT. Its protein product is CASSGTPFIGGELFF. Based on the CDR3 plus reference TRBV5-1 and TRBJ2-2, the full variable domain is KAGVTQTPRYLIKTRGQQVTLSCSPISGHRSVSWYQQTPGQGLQFLFEYFSETQRNKGNFPGRFSGRQFSNSRSEMNVSTLELGDSALYLCASSGTPFIGGELFFGEGSRLTVL.

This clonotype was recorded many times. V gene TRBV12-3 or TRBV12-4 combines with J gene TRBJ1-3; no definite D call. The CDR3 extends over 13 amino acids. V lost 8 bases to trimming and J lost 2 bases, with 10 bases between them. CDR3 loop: CASCRAPGNTIYF. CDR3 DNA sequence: TGTGCCAGCTGTAGGGCCCCTGGAAACACCATATATTTT.

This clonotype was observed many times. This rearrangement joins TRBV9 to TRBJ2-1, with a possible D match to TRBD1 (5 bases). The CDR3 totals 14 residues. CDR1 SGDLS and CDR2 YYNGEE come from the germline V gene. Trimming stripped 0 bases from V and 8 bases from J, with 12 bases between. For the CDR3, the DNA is TGTGCCAGCAGCGTAGAGGGGCCGTATCATGAGCAGTTCTTC. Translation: CASSVEGPYHEQFF.

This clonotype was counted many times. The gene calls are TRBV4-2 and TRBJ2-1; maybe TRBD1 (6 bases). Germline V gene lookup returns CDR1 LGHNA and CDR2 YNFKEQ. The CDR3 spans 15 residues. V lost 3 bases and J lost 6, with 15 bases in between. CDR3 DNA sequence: TGTGCCAGCAGCCAGTCTTGGGACACCTCCAATGAGCAGTTCTTC. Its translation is CASSQSWDTSNEQFF.